This T cell receptor beta chain was captured in a study of blood T cell repertoires in COVID-19. Study details: COVID-19 samples collected from the United States, Italy and Spain covered acute and convalescent phases.

The table came from immunoSEQ multiplex PCR; TCRdb's copy has only in-frame clones and leaves some out. The profile covers about 160,000 clones, with about 80% appearing a single time and 3% to 4% taken by the ten largest. Germline lookup yields CDR1 LNHDA and CDR2 SQIVND (reference sequence). This CDR3 is built from 15 residues. V lost 8 bases to trimming and J lost 1 base, with 15 bases between them. Enrolled through a virtual design, the participants were between about 18 and 100 years of age and came from under 25 US areas. The receptor was isolated from a woman between 55 and 75 years old who had recovered from COVID-19. The sample consisted of PBMCs or T cells enriched from blood (not recorded which). The chain is built from TRBV19 and TRBJ1-3; D remains unclear. The CDR3 nucleotides read TGTGCCAGTGCGTCGACTTGGTCTTCTGGAAACACCATATATTTT. Its translation is CASASTWSSGNTIYF.